This TCR beta chain is from a study of cytomegalovirus exposure and HLA in healthy donors. Comment on this clone: Antigen specificity is unknown.

Primers for the PCR totalled 60 Vbeta and 13 Jbeta. Measured with immunoSEQ multiplex PCR; TCRdb has only the in-frame clones, and not every one. The data hold more than 150,000 clones, with about 79% observed a single time. Notes on the study in general: It was taken for granted in presence/absence analyses that sequencing depth across donors was roughly uniform. Among TCR beta chains of equal frequency, HLA-associated ones were more clonally expanded in a later analysis. Accurate predictions that matched the HLA-A and HLA-B alleles of most subjects were reportedly made from TCR beta sequences. TCR beta sequences numbering 16,951 were associated with HLA alleles at 0.05 false discovery rate in a later analysis.

The source of this sequence is a girl aged 2 to 10 in good health and CMV-seropositive. The sample comprised PBMCs.

The CDR3 DNA reads as TGTGCCATCAGTGGCCCCGGGACAGAAAGCTACGAGCAGTACTTC. This encodes CAISGPGTESYEQYF. J is TRBJ2-7 and V is TRBV10-3; 7 bases agree with TRBD1. Germline trimming cut 4 bases from V and 3 bases from J; bases unmatched to any gene: 9. Germline V CDR1 and CDR2: ENHRY, SYGVKD. This CDR3 region has 15 residues.